This T cell receptor beta chain was captured in a study of blood T cell repertoires in COVID-19. Only in-frame clones appear in the TCRdb table, and some are missing; sequencing was by immunoSEQ multiplex PCR. The sample lists roughly 220,000 clones; roughly 81% were seen once. The sequence was collected from a middle-aged man who had recovered from COVID-19. Sequenced: peripheral blood.

The CDR3 is CASSLGPRNYGYTF. CDR3 DNA sequence: TGTGCCAGCAGCTTAGGGCCCAGGAACTATGGCTACACCTTC. This chain links TRBV7-2 with TRBJ1-2; D unclear. Germline CDR1 is SGHTA and CDR2 is FQGNSA. Trimming pared 1 base from V and 2 bases from J, leaving 8 bases between. The CDR3 has 14 residues.